This T cell receptor beta chain is from a study of tumor-infiltrating lymphocytes in primary liver carcinoma. Overall study findings and caveats: Tumor tissue displayed a significantly greater top-250-clone fraction than blood (p = 0.039).

Note on this clonotype: Its matching antigen is unknown. A read error may account for a junction end that differs from germline.

Unsorted whole blood served as the source of blood RNA, and germline DNA was extracted as well. Synthesis of TCR beta cDNA was carried out from 500 ng total RNA with a constant-region primer. Three nested multiplex PCR rounds of slightly modified ARM-PCR generated TCR beta libraries. TCRdb re-called the multiplex PCR reads with MiXCR, one entry per CDR3 protein. The repertoire holds 250,000 to 400,000 distinct CDR3 sequences, with less than 75% as singletons. Material for sequencing was peripheral blood. The receptor comes from a man between 35 and 55 years old with primary liver carcinoma and hepatitis B virus infection.

As DNA, the CDR3 is TGTGCCAGCAGCTCCCCGGGGTCCTATGAGCAGTTTTTC. Protein product: CASSSPGSYEQFF. The rearrangement joins TRBV11-3 to TRBJ2-1; tentatively, D is TRBD2 (5 bases). Germline assignment: CDR1 SGHNT and CDR2 YENEEA. The CDR3 runs to 13 residues.